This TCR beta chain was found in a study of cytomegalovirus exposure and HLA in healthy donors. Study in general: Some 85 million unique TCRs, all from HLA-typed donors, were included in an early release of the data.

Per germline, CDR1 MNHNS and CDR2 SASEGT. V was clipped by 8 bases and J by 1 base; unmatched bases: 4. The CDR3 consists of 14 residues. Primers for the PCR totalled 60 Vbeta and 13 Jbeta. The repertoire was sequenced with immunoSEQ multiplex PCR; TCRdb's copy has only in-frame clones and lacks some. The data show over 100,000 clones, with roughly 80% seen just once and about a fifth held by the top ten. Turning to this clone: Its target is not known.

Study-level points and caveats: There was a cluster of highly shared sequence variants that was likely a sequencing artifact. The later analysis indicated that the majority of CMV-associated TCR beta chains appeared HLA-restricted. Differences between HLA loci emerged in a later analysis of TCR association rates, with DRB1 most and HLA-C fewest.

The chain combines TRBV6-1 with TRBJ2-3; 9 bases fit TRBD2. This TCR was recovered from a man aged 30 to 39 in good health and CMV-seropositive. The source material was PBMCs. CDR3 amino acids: CASSSSGGTDTQYF. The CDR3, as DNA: TGTGCCAGCTCCTCTAGCGGGGGCACAGATACGCAGTATTTT.